This T cell receptor beta chain is from a study of T-cell memory formation after mild COVID-19. Overall study findings and caveats: Pre-infection memory harbored some responding clones, suggesting cross-reactive memory joined. Clones that contracted from day 15 to 85 were balanced CD4/CD8, while later expanders leaned CD4+. Proof of SARS-CoV-2 specificity was absent for the second-wave clones that crested on day 37.

TCR alpha and TCR beta cDNA libraries with sample barcodes and UMIs came from 5'RACE using constant-segment primers. A single record per CDR3 protein comes from TCRdb applying MiXCR to the 5' RACE reads. The data show nearly 250,000 distinct CDR3 sequences, approximately 15% seen once. This clonotype was observed a handful of times. Its antigen is as yet unknown. Sequencing was done on a sample of PBMCs or a T cell subset sorted from them (not recorded which). The TCR comes from an adult woman who had mild COVID-19 (a few samples of this study predate the infection). Cell type and time point are not known.

This CDR3 is CASRRDRGTEAFF. Written as DNA, the CDR3 is TGTGCCAGCAGACGTGACAGGGGCACTGAAGCTTTCTTT. The J gene is TRBJ1-1, the V gene TRBV7-3; 8 bases align to TRBD1. Per germline, CDR1 SGHTA and CDR2 FQGTGA. Trimming at V came to 6 bases and at J to 4 bases, leaving 4 bases not matched to a gene. The CDR3 sequence is 13 residues long.